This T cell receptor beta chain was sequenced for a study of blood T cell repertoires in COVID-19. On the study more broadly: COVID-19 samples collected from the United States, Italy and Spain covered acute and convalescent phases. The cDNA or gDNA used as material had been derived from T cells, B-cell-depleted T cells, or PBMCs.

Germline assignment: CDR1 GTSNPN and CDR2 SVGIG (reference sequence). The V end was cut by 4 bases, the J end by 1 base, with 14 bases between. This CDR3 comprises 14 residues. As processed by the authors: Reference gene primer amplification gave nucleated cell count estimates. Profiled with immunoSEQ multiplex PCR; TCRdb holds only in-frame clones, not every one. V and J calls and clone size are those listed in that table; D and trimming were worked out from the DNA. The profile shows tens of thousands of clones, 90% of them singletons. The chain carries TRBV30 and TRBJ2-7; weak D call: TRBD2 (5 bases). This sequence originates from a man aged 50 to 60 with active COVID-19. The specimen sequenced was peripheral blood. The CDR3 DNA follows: TGTGCCTGGAAGAAAGGTAGGAGGTCCTACGAGCAGTACTTC. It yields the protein CAWKKGRRSYEQYF.